Following are 19 T cell receptor beta chains from one sample sequenced in a study of T-cell reconstitution after alpha-beta-depleted transplantation in children (dated by TCRdb to about 2016). Library creation used PCR. Reads for this sample came from an Illumina HiSeq 2500. TCR library preparation used molecular barcoding, with unique molecular identifiers applied to normalize quantification of the TCRbeta repertoire. In TCRdb, the public reads were trimmed at Q25 with fastp and aligned with MiXCR, with productive beta chains retained. Entries are consolidated by CDR3 protein sequence, retaining the most common genes and DNA. The sample contains 450,000 to 600,000 distinct CDR3 sequences, roughly 33% of them found a single time. 2% to 2.5% of the sample is held by the ten biggest clonotypes. Material: PBMCs from the stem cell graft donor, obtained from the stem cell graft. The receptors here all came from a human donor who donated a stem cell graft to a child with aplastic anemia.

This clonotype was counted a few times. The J gene is TRBJ2-1, the V gene TRBV12-5; D call uncertain. Germline assignment: CDR1 LGHNT and CDR2 FRNRAP. The CDR3 has 11 amino acids. Trimming stripped 2 bases from V and 10 bases from J, with 6 bases between. CDR3 in amino acids: CASGLKGEQFF. The CDR3 bases are TGTGCTAGTGGTTTGAAGGGAGAGCAGTTCTTC.

This clonotype was seen a few times. The rearrangement links TRBV29-1 to TRBJ2-2, with TRBD1 matching 8 bases. V gave up 4 bases and J gave up 4 bases; unmatched junction bases: 11. This CDR3 contains 16 residues. Germline CDR1 reads SQVTM; CDR2 reads ANQGSEA. The CDR3 region has the DNA TGCAGCGTTGTTCCTGACAGGGGCAGAGGCACCGGGGAGCTGTTTTTT. Residues: CSVVPDRGRGTGELFF.

This clonotype appeared a few times. V gene TRBV7-9 combines with J gene TRBJ2-3; TRBD2 agrees at 9 bases. The CDR3 totals 16 residues. Germline CDR1 SEHNR, CDR2 FQNEAQ (reference sequence). With 4 bases clipped from V and 7 bases from J, the junction kept 12 bases outside the gene matches. The CDR3 coding sequence is TGTGCCAGCAGCTACGGGACTAGCTCCGCATCCAATACGCAGTATTTT. Translated: CASSYGTSSASNTQYF.

This chain links TRBV7-3 with TRBJ2-3; TRBD1 matches 9 bases. Trimming at V came to 7 bases and at J to 4 bases, leaving 6 bases not matched to a gene. The V gene's germline CDR1 is SGHTA and CDR2 FQGTGA. CDR3 length equals 14 residues. In nucleotides, the CDR3 is TGTGCCAGCACCAGGGACAGGGCCTCAGATACGCAGTATTTT. It is translated as CASTRDRASDTQYF.

V and J are TRBV2 and TRBJ1-5, with 10 positions matching TRBD1. CDR3 length: 16 residues. V gave up 6 bases and J gave up 6 bases; unmatched junction bases: 11. Germline V gives CDR1 SNHLY, CDR2 FYNNEI. CDR3 nucleotides: TGTGCCAGCAGGGGTCCCGGGACAGGGGTTCGTCAGCCCCAGCATTTT. Its protein product is CASRGPGTGVRQPQHF.

This clonotype was seen only a few times. V gene TRBV12-3 or TRBV12-4 combines with J gene TRBJ2-3; D unresolved. This CDR3 spans 12 amino acids. V lost 6 bases, J lost 7 bases, and 11 bases lay in between. The CDR3 region has the DNA TGTGCCAGCAGCGTATACGCACATACGCAGTATTTT. It is translated as CASSVYAHTQYF.

This clonotype was found a few times. The chain uses TRBV12-3 or TRBV12-4 and TRBJ1-2, with D uncertain. CDR3 length: 13 residues. Deletions cut 4 bases from V and 5 bases from J, with 11 bases between. CDR3: CASSSRGLYGYTF. The CDR3 DNA is TGTGCCAGCAGTTCTCGTGGCCTTTATGGCTACACCTTC.

In this sample, this clonotype turned up a few times. This rearrangement joins TRBV12-3 or TRBV12-4 to TRBJ2-1; the match to TRBD1 covers 8 bases. V shed 5 bases and J 8 bases; nucleotides not matched to a gene: 2. CDR3 length: 12 residues. CDR3 residues: CASSPGGDEQFF. CDR3 nucleotides: TGTGCCAGCAGTCCAGGGGGCGATGAGCAGTTCTTC.

The chain employs TRBV7-9 and TRBJ2-7; 8 positions match TRBD1. Germline lookup yields CDR1 SEHNR and CDR2 FQNEAQ (reference sequence). The CDR3 extends over 14 amino acids. V shed 5 bases, J shed 2 bases, and the junction held 5 bases outside the gene matches. The DNA of the CDR3 is TGTGCCAGCAGCCACCGGGACAGGCCCTACGAGCAGTACGTC. This translates into CASSHRDRPYEQYV.

This clonotype turned up a few times. This chain connects TRBV3-1 to TRBJ2-3; D is uncertain. CDR3 length equals 14 residues. Germline-derived CDR1 and CDR2 are LGHDT and YNNKEL (reference sequence). The V and J ends lost 2 bases and 2 bases respectively, with 8 bases between them. CDR3 coding DNA: TGTGCCAGCAGCCAATTCTCGGACACAGATACGCAGTATTTT. Its protein is CASSQFSDTDTQYF.

The chain is built from TRBV5-4 and TRBJ2-5; D perhaps matches TRBD1 (6 bases). CDR3 size: 14 residues. Germline values: CDR1 SGHNT, CDR2 YYREEE (reference sequence). Deletions cut 6 bases from V and 5 bases from J, with 17 bases between. The CDR3 here is CASTTGTRGETQYF. The CDR3 coding sequence is TGTGCCAGCACCACGGGGACAAGAGGGGAGACCCAGTACTTC.

The V gene is TRBV9, the J gene TRBJ2-5; 8 nucleotides match TRBD1. J gave up 5 bases and V 0 bases, and 9 bases lay outside the gene matches. The CDR3 runs to 16 residues. From germline, CDR1 is SGDLS and CDR2 YYNGEE. The CDR3 DNA sequence: TGTGCCAGCAGCGTAGGATCCCGGACAGGGAAGGAGACCCAGTACTTC. Translation: CASSVGSRTGKETQYF.

The rearrangement links TRBV2 to TRBJ2-1, with D tentatively TRBD1 or TRBD2 (5 bases each). The germline V and J ends were trimmed by 7 bases and 6 bases, with 16 bases remaining between them. Looked up from germline, CDR1 is SNHLY and CDR2 is FYNNEI. This CDR3 has 14 residues. CDR3 DNA: TGTGCCAGCACTCTTAGTCGGGGCATCAATGAGCAGTTCTTC. It translates to CASTLSRGINEQFF.

This clonotype was detected only a few times. The rearrangement joins TRBV29-1 to TRBJ2-5; 8 nucleotides agree with TRBD1. This CDR3 has 13 residues. The J segment lost 5 bases and the V segment lost 1 base, leaving 3 bases of the junction unmatched. From germline, CDR1 is SQVTM and CDR2 ANQGSEA. The CDR3 region has the DNA TGCAGCGTTGAAGGGACAGGGCTCGAGACCCAGTACTTC. It codes for CSVEGTGLETQYF.

This clonotype was recorded a few times. The chain joins TRBV12-3 or TRBV12-4 to TRBJ2-3; maybe TRBD2 (5 bases). CDR3 length: 12 residues. V shed 4 bases and J shed 7 bases, with 9 bases lying between them. The CDR3 loop reads CASSYEGNTQYF. CDR3 bases: TGTGCCAGCAGTTATGAGGGAAATACGCAGTATTTT.

The CDR3 bases are TGTGCCAGCAGTTTAATTTGGCCAGATTACACAGATACGCAGTATTTT. Translated: CASSLIWPDYTDTQYF. This sequence joins TRBV12-3 or TRBV12-4 and TRBJ2-3, with D unclear. The germline V and J ends were trimmed by 2 bases and 2 bases, with 14 bases remaining between them. This CDR3 is 16 amino acids long.

This clonotype was recorded a few times. V gene TRBV12-3 or TRBV12-4 combines with J gene TRBJ1-1, with no clear D. Trimming took 4 bases from V and 10 from J, leaving 22 bases between them. The CDR3 is 15 amino acids. Here the CDR3 DNA reads TGTGCCAGCAGTTCCTCCCGTGGGCTCCTCGCCTCAGCTTTCTTT. Encoded protein: CASSSSRGLLASAFF.

The chain carries TRBV20-1 and TRBJ2-7; D remains unclear. The CDR3 is made up of 13 amino acids. CDR1 is DFQATT, CDR2 SNEGSKA, per germline (reference sequence). The CDR3 DNA follows: TGCGCGCCCCAGACTCCCAGCTCCTACGAGCAGTACTTC. This sequence encodes CAPQTPSSYEQYF.

The genes are TRBV18 and TRBJ1-4, with 9 bases aligning to TRBD1. The CDR3 consists of 15 residues. CDR1 is KGHSH, CDR2 LQKENI, per germline. The ends lost 4 bases at V and 8 bases at J; junction bases unmatched: 8. The CDR3 DNA reads as TGTGCCAGCTCACTTCTCGGGACAGGGACGGAAAAACTGTTTTTT. As protein: CASSLLGTGTEKLFF.